This T cell receptor beta chain was found in a study of blood T cell repertoires in COVID-19. Per germline, CDR1 LGHNA and CDR2 YSLEER. The CDR3 has 15 amino acids. The V end was cut by 0 bases, the J end by 5 bases, with 13 bases between. TCRdb keeps only in-frame clones here, not all; method: immunoSEQ multiplex PCR. The table shows more than 300,000 clones, with about 87% occurring only once. The chain couples TRBV4-3 to TRBJ1-2; a weak D match, TRBD1 (6 bases). The receptor was derived from a woman aged 50 to 60 with COVID-19, enrolled during active disease. Sequenced sample: peripheral blood. The CDR3 loop reads CASSQEPGHLYGYTF. In nucleotides, the CDR3 is TGCGCCAGCAGCCAAGAACCGGGACACCTTTATGGCTACACCTTC.